These 23 T cell receptor beta chains were all obtained from the same sample, sequenced in a study of cytomegalovirus exposure and HLA in healthy donors. Vbeta (60) and Jbeta (13) primers were used in the PCR. TCRdb keeps only in-frame clones here, not all; method: immunoSEQ multiplex PCR. The sample holds approximately 150,000 clones, roughly 80% seen once. Input material: PBMCs. The receptors were sampled from a man aged 50 or older in good health and CMV-seropositive.

The chain has TRBV6-1 and TRBJ1-2, with 9 nucleotides matching TRBD1. The trim removed 6 bases at V and 8 bases at J, leaving 7 bases unmatched. The CDR3 extends over 13 amino acids. Germline-derived CDR1 and CDR2 are MNHNS and SASEGT. The CDR3: CASSPRTGEGYTF. The CDR3 nucleotides read TGTGCCAGCAGCCCACGGACAGGGGAAGGCTACACCTTC.

Written as DNA, the CDR3 is TGTGCCAGCAGTTTATTTCCCCCGGCTAACTATGGCTACACCTTC. Translated: CASSLFPPANYGYTF. The J gene is TRBJ1-2, the V gene TRBV28; D is undetermined. The CDR3 sequence is 15 residues long. The V and J ends lost 1 base and 0 bases respectively, with 9 bases between them. From germline, CDR1 is MDHEN and CDR2 SYDVKM.

The chain employs TRBV4-1 and TRBJ1-5, with 9 bases aligning to TRBD1. Germline-derived CDR1 and CDR2 are MGHRA and YSYEKL. The CDR3 contains 14 residues. V gave up 4 bases and J gave up 11 bases; unmatched junction bases: 9. CDR3 loop: CASSLGQGIEAQHF. DNA for the CDR3: TGCGCCAGCAGCCTCGGACAGGGGATTGAGGCCCAGCATTTT.

The chain joins TRBV7-6 to TRBJ2-1; perhaps TRBD1 as D (6 bases). V was trimmed by 5 bases and J by 5 bases, leaving 22 bases between them. The CDR3 sequence is 17 residues long. Germline V gene data show CDR1 as SGHVS and CDR2 as FNYEAQ. The CDR3 DNA reads as TGTGCCAGCAGCAAGAGGTGGGGACAATTAATTCACAATGAGCAGTTCTTC. Residues: CASSKRWGQLIHNEQFF.

The chain has TRBV5-4 and TRBJ2-7, with D perhaps matching TRBD1 (6 bases). Trimming took off 3 bases at V and 7 bases at J, with 11 bases between the two ends. Germline V gene lookup returns CDR1 SGHNT and CDR2 YYREEE (reference sequence). The CDR3 is 12 amino acids. CDR3 sequence (DNA): TGTGCCAGCAGCTCCAATACAGGGGAGCAGTACTTC. Translation gives CASSSNTGEQYF.

V gene TRBV5-1 combines with J gene TRBJ1-1; 9 bases are a match to TRBD1. The germline V gene has CDR1 SGHRS and CDR2 YFSETQ. This CDR3 has 13 residues. Trimming took 4 bases from V and 4 from J; bases not matched to a gene: 2. CDR3 in amino acids: CASSGQGSTEAFF. The CDR3 bases are TGCGCCAGCAGCGGACAGGGGTCCACTGAAGCTTTCTTT.

The chain joins TRBV5-1 to TRBJ2-3, with D perhaps matching TRBD2 (6 bases). This CDR3 has 15 amino acids. The ends were cut back, 2 bases at V and 6 bases at J, with 16 bases in the middle. CDR1 and CDR2 (germline): SGHRS, YFSETQ. The CDR3 reads CASSFTGLPTDTQYF. CDR3 sequence (DNA): TGCGCCAGCAGCTTTACGGGACTCCCGACCGATACGCAGTATTTT.

V is TRBV9 and J is TRBJ1-3; TRBD1 aligns across 9 bases. The CDR3 covers 15 residues. CDR1 is SGDLS and CDR2 is YYNGEE in the germline V gene. Trimming at V came to 0 bases and at J to 5 bases, leaving 3 bases not matched to a gene. The CDR3 protein is CASSVEGTGRNTIYF. Here the CDR3 DNA reads TGTGCCAGCAGCGTAGAGGGGACAGGGAGAAACACCATATATTTT. Full variable domain (missing parts from reference TRBV9 and TRBJ1-3): DSGVTQTPKHLITATGQRVTLRCSPRSGDLSVYWYQQSLDQGLQFLIQYYNGEERAKGNILERFSAQQFPDLHSELNLSSLELGDSALYFCASSVEGTGRNTIYFGEGSWLTVV.

This sequence joins TRBV5-1 and TRBJ2-1; 10 bases fit TRBD1. Germline V gene lookup returns CDR1 SGHRS and CDR2 YFSETQ. V shed 6 bases, J shed 7 bases, and the junction held 10 bases outside the gene matches. The CDR3 is 15 residues long. The CDR3 protein is CASTERRDRGNEQFF. DNA of the CDR3: TGCGCCAGCACCGAACGCCGGGACAGGGGAAATGAGCAGTTCTTC.

This chain joins TRBV28 and TRBJ1-4; weak D call: TRBD1 (6 bases). The V gene's germline CDR1 is MDHEN and CDR2 SYDVKM. The CDR3 length is 15 residues. Trimming cost V 3 bases and J 5 bases, with 13 bases left between them. DNA of the CDR3: TGTGCCAGCAGTTTGGGGGGGGCGGGGAATGAAAAACTGTTTTTT. It specifies CASSLGGAGNEKLFF. Together with reference TRBV28 and TRBJ1-4, the CDR3 gives the full variable domain: DVKVTQSSRYLVKRTGEKVFLECVQDMDHENMFWYRQDPGLGLRLIYFSYDVKMKEKGDIPEGYSVSREKKERFSLILESASTNQTSMYLCASSLGGAGNEKLFFGSGTQLSVL.

V and J are TRBV6-4 and TRBJ2-3; 8 bases are a match to TRBD2. Trimming took 3 bases from V and 2 from J; bases not matched to a gene: 10. This CDR3 is 17 amino acids long. Germline CDR1 MRHNA, CDR2 SNTAGT. The CDR3 protein is CASSEGGSGAYTDTQYF. The CDR3 DNA is TGTGCCAGCAGTGAGGGGGGTAGCGGGGCATACACAGATACGCAGTATTTT.

The rearrangement joins TRBV6-1 to TRBJ2-7; 9 positions match TRBD2. Germline V gene sequence: CDR1 MNHNS, CDR2 SASEGT. This CDR3 has 16 amino acids. V shed 4 bases and J 2 bases; nucleotides not matched to a gene: 9. CDR3 in amino acids: CASSVFPASGAYEQYF. DNA of the CDR3: TGTGCCAGCAGTGTCTTCCCCGCTAGCGGGGCCTACGAGCAGTACTTC.

The table lists this clone with a few counts. V is TRBV6-5 and J is TRBJ1-4; 7 bases fit TRBD1. The CDR3 consists of 16 residues. The ends lost 2 bases at V and 1 base at J; junction bases unmatched: 4. CDR1 MNHEY and CDR2 SVGAGI come from the germline V gene. CDR3 sequence (DNA): TGTGCCAGCAGTTACCGCAGACAGGGAACTAATGAAAAACTGTTTTTT. It codes for CASSYRRQGTNEKLFF.

The rearrangement joins TRBV18 to TRBJ1-4; 8 bases fit TRBD1. CDR1 and CDR2 (germline): KGHSH, LQKENI. The J segment lost 8 bases and the V segment lost 6 bases, leaving 8 bases of the junction unmatched. The CDR3 runs to 14 residues. The chain's CDR3 is CASSPRTGLEKLFF. CDR3 coding DNA: TGTGCCAGCTCCCCCCGGACAGGGCTAGAAAAACTGTTTTTT.

The chain joins TRBV6-6 to TRBJ1-1; D gene ambiguous. Germline-derived CDR1 and CDR2 are MNHNY and SVGAGI (reference sequence). Trimming removed 2 bases at V and 2 bases at J, with 6 bases between. CDR3 length equals 13 residues. The DNA for the CDR3 is TGTGCCAGCAGTTACGGCGGAAACACTGAAGCTTTCTTT. This gives the protein CASSYGGNTEAFF.

The rearrangement links TRBV10-3 to TRBJ2-7; tentatively, D is TRBD1 (6 bases). The CDR3 spans 11 residues. From germline, CDR1 is ENHRY and CDR2 SYGVKD. Trimming took off 11 bases at V and 2 bases at J, with 10 bases between the two ends. The CDR3 region is CASKGAYEQYF. In DNA, the CDR3 is TGTGCCTCCAAGGGGGCCTACGAGCAGTACTTC.

The chain uses TRBV7-6 and TRBJ2-1; TRBD1 matches at 9 bases. The CDR3 spans 15 residues. The germline V gene has CDR1 SGHVS and CDR2 FNYEAQ. Losses at the gene ends were 5 bases for V and 5 bases for J; bases not matched to a gene: 7. DNA of the CDR3: TGTGCCAGCAGCCTTGACAGGGGGTCGCACAATGAGCAGTTCTTC. Translated, it gives CASSLDRGSHNEQFF.

In regard to this clone: The same CDR3 arises from other DNA sequences in this sample as well. This chain links TRBV30 with TRBJ1-1; tentative D call: TRBD1 (5 bases). Germline CDR1 reads GTSNPN; CDR2 reads SVGIG (reference sequence). The CDR3 length is 14 residues. With 0 bases removed from V and 0 bases from J, the gap between germline ends came to 8 bases. CDR3 sequence (DNA): TGTGCCTGGAGTGTGGGGGGACTGAACACTGAAGCTTTCTTT. This codes for CAWSVGGLNTEAFF.

The chain employs TRBV28 and TRBJ1-1; D is possibly TRBD1 (6 bases). V lost 7 bases, J lost 8 bases, and 20 bases lay in between. This CDR3 is 14 amino acids long. Germline-derived CDR1 and CDR2 are MDHEN and SYDVKM. CDR3 in amino acids: CASTQSVGAGEAFF. The CDR3 region has the DNA TGTGCCAGCACTCAATCCGTGGGGGCTGGGGAAGCTTTCTTT.

This clone was seen only once. CDR3 region: CASIRTGTMNTEAFF. Here the CDR3 DNA reads TGTGCCAGCATCCGGACAGGAACCATGAACACTGAAGCTTTCTTT. J is TRBJ1-1 and V is TRBV13; 7 bases agree with TRBD1. Germline CDR1 reads PRHDT; CDR2 reads FYEKMQ (reference sequence). The length of the CDR3 is 15 residues. V shed 7 bases and J 0 bases; nucleotides not matched to a gene: 8.

This clone was observed a handful of times. The rearrangement joins TRBV11-2 to TRBJ2-1; TRBD1 is a possible D gene (6 bases). V shed 5 bases and J shed 9 bases, with 17 bases lying between them. The germline V gene has CDR1 SGHAT and CDR2 FQNNGV. The length of the CDR3 is 14 residues. CDR3 coding DNA: TGTGCCAGCAGCCGCTCCGGTAACAGGGCTGAGCAGTTCTTC. Amino acid sequence: CASSRSGNRAEQFF.

The chain has TRBV10-2 and TRBJ2-7; no firm D call. Germline V gene sequence: CDR1 WSHSY, CDR2 SAAADI. The CDR3 extends over 13 amino acids. V was trimmed by 3 bases and J by 2 bases, leaving 8 bases between them. This chain's CDR3 is CASSDYRAYEQYF. DNA for the CDR3: TGCGCCAGCAGTGATTACAGAGCCTACGAGCAGTACTTC.

This sequence joins TRBV4-3 and TRBJ1-3; D unclear. This CDR3 is 22 amino acids long. Germline CDR1 is LGHNA and CDR2 is YSLEER. V lost 0 bases and J lost 0, with 27 bases in between. As DNA, the CDR3 is TGCGCCAGCAGCCAAGAAGGCGCAGGTTTTTTCTTCGGGGATCTCTCTGGAAACACCATATATTTT. Its protein product is CASSQEGAGFFFGDLSGNTIYF.